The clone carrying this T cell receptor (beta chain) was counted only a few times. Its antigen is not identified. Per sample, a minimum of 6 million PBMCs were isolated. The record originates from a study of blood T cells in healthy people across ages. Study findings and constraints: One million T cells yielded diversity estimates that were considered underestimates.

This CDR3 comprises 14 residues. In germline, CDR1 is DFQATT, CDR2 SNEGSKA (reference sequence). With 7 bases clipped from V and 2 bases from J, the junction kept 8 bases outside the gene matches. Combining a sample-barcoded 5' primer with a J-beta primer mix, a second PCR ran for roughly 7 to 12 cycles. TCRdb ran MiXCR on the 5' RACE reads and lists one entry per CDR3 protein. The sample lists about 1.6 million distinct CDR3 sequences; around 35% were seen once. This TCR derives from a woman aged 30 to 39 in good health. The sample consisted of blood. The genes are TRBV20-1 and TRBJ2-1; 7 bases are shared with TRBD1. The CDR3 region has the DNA TGCAGTGAATCAGACAGGGATACCTACAATGAGCAGTTCTTC. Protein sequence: CSESDRDTYNEQFF.